This T cell receptor beta chain was profiled in a study of sequential checkpoint blockade in melanoma. Produced via immunoSEQ multiplex PCR; TCRdb's table is partial and in-frame only. Of more than 4,500 clones in the sample, around 90% were seen once. The treatment was: randomized to nivolumab then ipilimumab (arm A) or the reverse (arm B). No patient had prior DNA-damaging chemotherapy. Per germline, CDR1 MDHEN and CDR2 SYDVKM. V lost 4 bases to trimming and J lost 6 bases; unmatched junction nucleotides: 5. CDR3 length equals 15 residues. The sample was CD8+ T cells sorted from blood (inferred from file names), taken from a patient given nivolumab and ipilimumab in sequence. The clonotype was recovered from a human donor with melanoma. This rearrangement joins TRBV28 to TRBJ2-7, with TRBD2 identical over 14 bases. The CDR3 bases are TGTGCCAGCAGTTCCAGACTAGCGGGAGGGCTCGAGCAGTACTTC. Translated: CASSSRLAGGLEQYF.